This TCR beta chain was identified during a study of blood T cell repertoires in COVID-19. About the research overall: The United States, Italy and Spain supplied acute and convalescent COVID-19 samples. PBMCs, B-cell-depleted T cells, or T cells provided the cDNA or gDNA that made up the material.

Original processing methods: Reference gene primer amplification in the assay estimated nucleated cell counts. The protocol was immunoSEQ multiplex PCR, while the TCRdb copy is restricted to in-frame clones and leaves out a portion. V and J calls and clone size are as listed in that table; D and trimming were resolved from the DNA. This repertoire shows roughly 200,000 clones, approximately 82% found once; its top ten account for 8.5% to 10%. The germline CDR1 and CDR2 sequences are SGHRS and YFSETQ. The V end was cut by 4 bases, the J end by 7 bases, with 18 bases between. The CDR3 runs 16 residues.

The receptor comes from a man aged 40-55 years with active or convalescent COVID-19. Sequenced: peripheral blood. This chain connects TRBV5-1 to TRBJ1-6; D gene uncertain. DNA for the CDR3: TGCGCCAGCAGCACCCGCCCGGACGGACTAAATTCACCCCTCCACTTT. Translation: CASSTRPDGLNSPLHF.